A selection of T cell receptor beta chains follows, all from one sample in a study of T cell responses to AZD1222 COVID-19 vaccine. Generated by immunoSEQ multiplex PCR, the TCRdb table keeps only in-frame clones and is missing some. In the table there are roughly 100,000 clones, over 80% of which are singletons. The material sequenced was peripheral blood, taken on day 0 of AZD1222 vaccination. The receptors stem from an adult in good health. Each CDR3 is given with its conserved first and last residue. D genes are given only for firm matches. Not every row has a clone size; where given, it reads once, few, many or a size class.

d_call: NA; clone_size: NA; v_call: TRBV6-5; j_call: TRBJ1-2; cdr3_nt: TGTGCCAGTTTTAATATGGGGTATGGCTACACCTTC; cdr3_aa: CASFNMGYGYTF
d_call: NA; clone_size: few; v_call: TRBV5-1; j_call: TRBJ2-7; cdr3_nt: TGCGCCAGCAGCGCCGGTGCCCAGGGGCTCGAGCAGTACTTC; cdr3_aa: CASSAGAQGLEQYF
d_call: NA; clone_size: NA; v_call: TRBV19; j_call: TRBJ2-6; cdr3_nt: TGTGCCAGTACACCCCTGAGGAGGGACACGACCAACGTCCTGACTTTC; cdr3_aa: CASTPLRRDTTNVLTF
d_call: NA; clone_size: NA; v_call: TRBV12-3/TRBV12-4; j_call: TRBJ2-4; cdr3_nt: TGTGCCAGCAGTTTAGCGGTAGACCTTACTTTC; cdr3_aa: CASSLAVDLTF
d_call: NA; clone_size: NA; v_call: TRBV7-9; j_call: TRBJ1-1; cdr3_nt: TGTGCCAGCAGCCTAATGTGGAACACTGAAGCTTTCTTT; cdr3_aa: CASSLMWNTEAFF
d_call: NA; clone_size: NA; v_call: TRBV20-1; j_call: TRBJ1-1; cdr3_nt: TGCAGTGCTAGGGCGGGGGGCCTTGCTTTCTTT; cdr3_aa: CSARAGGLAFF
d_call: NA; clone_size: NA; v_call: TRBV11-2; j_call: TRBJ2-5; cdr3_nt: TGTGCCAGCAGCTTCGGCTCTCAAGAGACCCAGTACTTC; cdr3_aa: CASSFGSQETQYF
d_call: TRBD1; clone_size: NA; v_call: TRBV7-2; j_call: TRBJ2-5; cdr3_nt: TGTGCCAGCAGCTCACCCCAGGGGGCCGGGGAGACCCAGTACTTC; cdr3_aa: CASSSPQGAGETQYF
d_call: NA; clone_size: NA; v_call: TRBV11-2; j_call: TRBJ1-2; cdr3_nt: TGTGCCAGCAGCTTAGATCCCCCCCAGACAGGCGTGGTATATGGCTACACCTTC; cdr3_aa: CASSLDPPQTGVVYGYTF
d_call: TRBD2; clone_size: NA; v_call: TRBV28; j_call: TRBJ2-7; cdr3_nt: TGTGCCAGTGGCCTAGCGGAATCCTACGAGCAGTACTTC; cdr3_aa: CASGLAESYEQYF
d_call: TRBD1; clone_size: NA; v_call: TRBV23-1; j_call: TRBJ2-7; cdr3_nt: TGCGCCAGCAGCGAAACCACAGGGGCGGTGTACGAGCAGTACTTC; cdr3_aa: CASSETTGAVYEQYF
d_call: NA; clone_size: NA; v_call: TRBV19; j_call: TRBJ1-2; cdr3_nt: TGTGCCAGTCTATTCCGGGACGGCTATGGCTACACCTTC; cdr3_aa: CASLFRDGYGYTF
d_call: NA; clone_size: NA; v_call: TRBV7-9; j_call: TRBJ1-2; cdr3_nt: TGTGCCAGCAGCTTAGGTCCCAGCTACACCTTC; cdr3_aa: CASSLGPSYTF
d_call: NA; clone_size: NA; v_call: TRBV7-6; j_call: TRBJ1-5; cdr3_nt: TGTGCCAGCAGCTTAGCCTCTAGGGGAGGACAGCCCCAGCATTTT; cdr3_aa: CASSLASRGGQPQHF
d_call: TRBD1; clone_size: NA; v_call: TRBV6-2/TRBV6-3; j_call: TRBJ1-5; cdr3_nt: TGTGCCAGCAGTTACGCGGGACAGGGGGGGGCTTATAGCAATCAGCCCCAGCATTTT; cdr3_aa: CASSYAGQGGAYSNQPQHF
d_call: NA; clone_size: NA; v_call: TRBV5-1; j_call: TRBJ2-7; cdr3_nt: TGCGCCAGCAGCTTGTCGAGAGGGTCGGACGAGCAGTACTTC; cdr3_aa: CASSLSRGSDEQYF
d_call: NA; clone_size: NA; v_call: TRBV29-1; j_call: TRBJ2-7; cdr3_nt: TGCAGCGGCACGGCCGGAACGTACGAGCAGTACTTC; cdr3_aa: CSGTAGTYEQYF
d_call: NA; clone_size: few; v_call: TRBV30; j_call: TRBJ1-1; cdr3_nt: TGTGCCTGGGAAAAACAGGGATCCACTGAAGCTTTCTTT; cdr3_aa: CAWEKQGSTEAFF
d_call: TRBD1; clone_size: NA; v_call: TRBV6-2/TRBV6-3; j_call: TRBJ1-4; cdr3_nt: TGTGCCAGCAGTCTGGAAACAGGGGGAGTTAATGAAAAACTGTTTTTT; cdr3_aa: CASSLETGGVNEKLFF
d_call: NA; clone_size: NA; v_call: TRBV6-5; j_call: TRBJ1-2; cdr3_nt: TGTGCCAGCAGTTACTCGACCCGGCTCAGCTATGGCTACACCTTC; cdr3_aa: CASSYSTRLSYGYTF
d_call: TRBD1; clone_size: NA; v_call: TRBV4-3; j_call: TRBJ1-2; cdr3_nt: TGCGCCAGCAGCCCCGGGACAGGGAACCCGTTGAGAGGCTACACCTTC; cdr3_aa: CASSPGTGNPLRGYTF
d_call: TRBD2; clone_size: NA; v_call: TRBV6-2/TRBV6-3; j_call: TRBJ2-3; cdr3_nt: TGTGCCAGCAGTAAGCCCCTAGCGGAAACATTTGATTATACGCAGTATTTT; cdr3_aa: CASSKPLAETFDYTQYF
d_call: NA; clone_size: NA; v_call: TRBV24-1; j_call: TRBJ2-7; cdr3_nt: TGTGCCAGCGTTCGCGAGGGGTGGAAAACCTACGAGCAGTACTTC; cdr3_aa: CASVREGWKTYEQYF
d_call: NA; clone_size: NA; v_call: TRBV3-1/TRBV3-2; j_call: TRBJ2-1; cdr3_nt: TGTGCCAGCAGCCAAGGGTTTGGAAATGAGCAGTTCTTC; cdr3_aa: CASSQGFGNEQFF
d_call: TRBD1; clone_size: once; v_call: TRBV18; j_call: TRBJ1-1; cdr3_nt: TGTGCCAGCTCTGGACAGGGGAGGGACACTGAAGCTTTCTTT; cdr3_aa: CASSGQGRDTEAFF
d_call: TRBD2; clone_size: NA; v_call: TRBV18; j_call: TRBJ2-5; cdr3_nt: TGTGCCAGCTCACCACCGGGACTAGCGGGAGGAGAGACCCAGTACTTC; cdr3_aa: CASSPPGLAGGETQYF
d_call: NA; clone_size: NA; v_call: TRBV6-5; j_call: TRBJ2-7; cdr3_nt: TGTGCCAGCAGTTACGTGGACGAGCAGTACTTC; cdr3_aa: CASSYVDEQYF
d_call: NA; clone_size: once; v_call: TRBV19; j_call: TRBJ1-1; cdr3_nt: TGTGCCAGTAGTCCCCGTCCGAACACTGAAGCTTTCTTT; cdr3_aa: CASSPRPNTEAFF
d_call: TRBD2; clone_size: NA; v_call: TRBV7-9; j_call: TRBJ2-7; cdr3_nt: TGTGCCAGCAGCCTCACACTAGCGGGGGCTCTCGAGCAGTACTTC; cdr3_aa: CASSLTLAGALEQYF
d_call: NA; clone_size: NA; v_call: TRBV5-6; j_call: TRBJ1-1; cdr3_nt: TGTGCCAGCAGCTTGGGGGAACAAAGTGAAGCTTTCTTT; cdr3_aa: CASSLGEQSEAFF
d_call: TRBD2; clone_size: NA; v_call: TRBV6-2/TRBV6-3; j_call: TRBJ2-7; cdr3_nt: TGTGCCAGCGGCCCTAGCGGGAGGGCGATGGGCGAGCAGTACTTC; cdr3_aa: CASGPSGRAMGEQYF
d_call: NA; clone_size: few; v_call: TRBV7-2; j_call: TRBJ1-1; cdr3_nt: TGTGCCAGCAGCTTACACCAGGGGCGCGTTACAGAAGCTTTCTTT; cdr3_aa: CASSLHQGRVTEAFF
d_call: TRBD2; clone_size: NA; v_call: TRBV7-6; j_call: TRBJ2-1; cdr3_nt: TGTGCCAGCAGCTCTCGGGAGGGCCAGGGCAATGAGCAGTTCTTC; cdr3_aa: CASSSREGQGNEQFF
d_call: TRBD2; clone_size: NA; v_call: TRBV19; j_call: TRBJ2-3; cdr3_nt: TGTGCCAGTAACCCGGGGGAGGTAGCGGGAGGGTCTGGTGTCACAGATACGCAGTATTTT; cdr3_aa: CASNPGEVAGGSGVTDTQYF
d_call: NA; clone_size: NA; v_call: TRBV6-1; j_call: TRBJ1-1; cdr3_nt: TGTGCCAGCAGTGACGGCAGTTCCACTGAAGCTTTCTTT; cdr3_aa: CASSDGSSTEAFF
d_call: NA; clone_size: NA; v_call: TRBV6-5; j_call: TRBJ1-3; cdr3_nt: TGTGCCAGCACCTTACGTCCAGGACAGAACACCATATATTTT; cdr3_aa: CASTLRPGQNTIYF
d_call: TRBD2; clone_size: once; v_call: TRBV30; j_call: TRBJ2-5; cdr3_nt: TGTGCCTGGTCCAGGACTAGCGTGGAGACCCAGTACTTC; cdr3_aa: CAWSRTSVETQYF
d_call: NA; clone_size: NA; v_call: TRBV10-3; j_call: TRBJ2-2; cdr3_nt: TGTGCCATCAGTGACCAACAGGGTTACACCGGGGAGCTGTTTTTT; cdr3_aa: CAISDQQGYTGELFF
d_call: NA; clone_size: NA; v_call: TRBV12-3/TRBV12-4; j_call: TRBJ1-2; cdr3_nt: TGTGCCAGCAGTTTTGGAGGGTCTGGCTACACCTTC; cdr3_aa: CASSFGGSGYTF
d_call: NA; clone_size: NA; v_call: TRBV13; j_call: TRBJ2-5; cdr3_nt: TGTGCCAGCAGCTTAGGCGGACAACAAGAGACCCAGTACTTC; cdr3_aa: CASSLGGQQETQYF
d_call: NA; clone_size: NA; v_call: TRBV7-2; j_call: TRBJ2-7; cdr3_nt: TGTGCCAGCAGCTTAGAGGGGATGGGGATTTACGAGCAGTACTTC; cdr3_aa: CASSLEGMGIYEQYF
d_call: NA; clone_size: NA; v_call: TRBV27; j_call: TRBJ1-3; cdr3_nt: TGTGCCAGCAGGGCGTCCTGGGCGGGAAACACCATATATTTT; cdr3_aa: CASRASWAGNTIYF
d_call: TRBD2; clone_size: once; v_call: TRBV7-6; j_call: TRBJ2-2; cdr3_nt: TGTGCCAGCCGGGGCGGGAGCAACGGGGAGCTGTTTTTT; cdr3_aa: CASRGGSNGELFF
d_call: NA; clone_size: few; v_call: TRBV19; j_call: TRBJ1-6; cdr3_nt: TGTGCCAGTAGTATGTTGGTGACAGGCAATTCACCCCTCCACTTT; cdr3_aa: CASSMLVTGNSPLHF
d_call: TRBD2; clone_size: few; v_call: TRBV18; j_call: TRBJ2-2; cdr3_nt: TGTGCCAGCTCACTAGCGGGAAACACCGGGGAGCTGTTTTTT; cdr3_aa: CASSLAGNTGELFF
d_call: NA; clone_size: NA; v_call: TRBV28; j_call: TRBJ1-1; cdr3_nt: TGTGCCAGCAGGGACCGGGAAGGGATGGCTTTCTTT; cdr3_aa: CASRDREGMAFF
d_call: NA; clone_size: NA; v_call: TRBV2; j_call: TRBJ1-2; cdr3_nt: TGTGCCAGCAGTGGAGAGGCGGCTAACTATGGCTACACCTTC; cdr3_aa: CASSGEAANYGYTF
d_call: TRBD1; clone_size: NA; v_call: TRBV28; j_call: TRBJ1-4; cdr3_nt: TGTGCCAGCAGTCCAGGGGGAACTAATGAAAAACTGTTTTTT; cdr3_aa: CASSPGGTNEKLFF
d_call: NA; clone_size: NA; v_call: TRBV7-9; j_call: TRBJ1-4; cdr3_nt: TGTGCCAGCAGGTCTAAGACGGGGGTCGATGAAAAACTGTTTTTT; cdr3_aa: CASRSKTGVDEKLFF